This record looks at one TCR beta chain sequence and its context. The entry originates in a study of T cells after yellow fever vaccination. Study outcomes and limitations: Clonotypes appearing in both CD4 and CD8 compartments existed, and their share was small.

TCRdb called the 5' RACE reads again in MiXCR, with one record for every CDR3 protein. This sample yields about 96,000 distinct CDR3 sequences, of which under 9% are seen a single time; 16% belongs to the top ten. The length of the CDR3 is 14 residues. V gave up 7 bases and J gave up 4 bases, with 14 bases separating them. Germline V gives CDR1 LNHDA, CDR2 SQIVND (reference sequence). The source was CD8+ T cells not binding an NS4B(214-222) dextramer, sorted from PBMCs, collected approximately 16 days after the first yellow fever vaccination. This chain joins TRBV19 and TRBJ1-5, with D possibly matching TRBD1 (6 bases). The sequence was collected from a man aged 18 to 30 who received the YFV17D yellow fever vaccine. CDR3: CASTLDSYNQPQHF. Here the CDR3 DNA reads TGTGCCAGTACTCTGGACAGCTATAATCAGCCCCAGCATTTT.